The clone carrying this T cell receptor beta chain was observed many times. No antigen is known for it. This entry comes from a study of identical twins. Overall study findings and caveats: Abundant cord blood beta clonotypes carried fewer insertions; memory repertoires showed none.

CDR3 length equals 12 residues. V shed 4 bases and J shed 6 bases, with 9 bases lying between them. Looked up from germline, CDR1 is SGHRS and CDR2 is YFSETQ. The cDNA had a unique molecular identifier and a template-switch universal primer site. A single record per CDR3 protein comes from TCRdb applying MiXCR to the 5' RACE reads. Of roughly 200,000 distinct CDR3 sequences in the sample, 6% to 9% were seen once. The same sample was also used in a study of yellow fever vaccine responses in identical twins. That report notes: The authors reported partly convergent, partly personalized vaccine responses in identical twins.

The source of this sequence is a woman between 18 and 29 years old in good health. Sample: memory (CD45RO+) T cells sorted from blood. The V gene is TRBV5-1, the J gene TRBJ2-3; D is uncertain. CDR3 amino acids: CASSHSVDTQYF. The CDR3 coding sequence is TGCGCCAGCAGCCACTCGGTGGATACGCAGTATTTT.